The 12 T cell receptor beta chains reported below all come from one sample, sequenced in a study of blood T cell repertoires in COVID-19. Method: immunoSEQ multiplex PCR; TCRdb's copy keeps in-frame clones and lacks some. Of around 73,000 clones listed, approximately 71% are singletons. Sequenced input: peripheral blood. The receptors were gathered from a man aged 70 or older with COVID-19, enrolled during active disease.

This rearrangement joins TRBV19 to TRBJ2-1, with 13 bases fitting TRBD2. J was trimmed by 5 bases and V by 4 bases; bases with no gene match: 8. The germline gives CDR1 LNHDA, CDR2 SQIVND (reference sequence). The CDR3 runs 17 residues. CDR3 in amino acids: CASSTGLAGYRNNEQFF. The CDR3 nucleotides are TGTGCCAGTAGTACGGGACTAGCGGGATATAGAAACAATGAGCAGTTCTTC. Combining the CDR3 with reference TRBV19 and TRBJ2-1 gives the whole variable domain DGGITQSPKYLFRKEGQNVTLSCEQNLNHDAMYWYRQDPGQGLRLIYYSQIVNDFQKGDIAEGYSVSREKKESFPLTVTSAQKNPTAFYLCASSTGLAGYRNNEQFFGPGTRLTVL.

CDR3 residues: CASSRVAGYSYNEQFF. In DNA form, the CDR3 reads TGTGCCAGCAGTCGGGTAGCGGGTTACTCCTACAATGAGCAGTTCTTC. This chain joins TRBV6-4 and TRBJ2-1, with 7 bases aligning to TRBD2. The junction had 7 bases not matched to a gene; V was cut back by 5 bases and J by 0 bases. The CDR3 extends over 16 amino acids. Germline assignment: CDR1 MRHNA and CDR2 SNTAGT.

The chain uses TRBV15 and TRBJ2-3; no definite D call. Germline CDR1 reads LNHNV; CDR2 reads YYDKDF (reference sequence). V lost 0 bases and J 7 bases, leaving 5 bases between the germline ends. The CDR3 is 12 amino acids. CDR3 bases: TGTGCCACCAGCAGAGATTACAATACGCAGTATTTT. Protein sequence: CATSRDYNTQYF.

CDR3: CASSKPGLVHTDTQYF. CDR3 sequence (DNA): TGTGCCAGCAGCAAGCCGGGACTAGTCCACACAGATACGCAGTATTTT. This chain uses TRBV21-1 with TRBJ2-3; the table's D gene call, TRBD2, was not cross checked with the DNA. TRBV21-1 is a documented pseudogene. The CDR3 runs 16 residues.

The CDR3 here is CASSQDILAGSTDTQYF. DNA of the CDR3: TGTGCCAGCAGCCAAGATATCTTGGCGGGTAGCACAGATACGCAGTATTTT. This chain uses TRBV3-1 (or the pseudogene TRBV3-2) with TRBJ2-3, with D perhaps TRBD2 (5 bases). This CDR3 contains 17 residues. The V gene's germline CDR1 is LGHDT and CDR2 YNNKEL (reference sequence). V lost 0 bases and J lost 0, with 13 bases in between.

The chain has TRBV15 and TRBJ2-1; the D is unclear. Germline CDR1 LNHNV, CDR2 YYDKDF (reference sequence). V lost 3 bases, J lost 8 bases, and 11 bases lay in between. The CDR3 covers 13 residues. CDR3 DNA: TGTGCCACCAGCAGTAGAGCCCTCGATGAGCAGTTCTTC. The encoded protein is CATSSRALDEQFF.

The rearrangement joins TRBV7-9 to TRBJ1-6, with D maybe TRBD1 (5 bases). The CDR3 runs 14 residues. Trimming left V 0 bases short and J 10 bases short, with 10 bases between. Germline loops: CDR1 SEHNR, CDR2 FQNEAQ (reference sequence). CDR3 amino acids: CASSLAVGGSPLHF. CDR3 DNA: TGTGCCAGCAGCTTAGCCGTCGGGGGGTCACCCCTCCACTTT.

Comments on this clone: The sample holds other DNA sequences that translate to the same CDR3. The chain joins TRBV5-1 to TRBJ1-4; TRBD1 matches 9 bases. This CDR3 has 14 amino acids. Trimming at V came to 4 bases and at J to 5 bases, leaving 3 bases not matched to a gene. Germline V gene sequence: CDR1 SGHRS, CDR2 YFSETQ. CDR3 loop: CASSTGQGNEKLFF. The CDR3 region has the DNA TGCGCCAGCAGCACCGGACAGGGGAATGAAAAACTGTTTTTT. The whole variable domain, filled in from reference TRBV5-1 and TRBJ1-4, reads KAGVTQTPRYLIKTRGQQVTLSCSPISGHRSVSWYQQTPGQGLQFLFEYFSETQRNKGNFPGRFSGRQFSNSRSEMNVSTLELGDSALYLCASSTGQGNEKLFFGSGTQLSVL.

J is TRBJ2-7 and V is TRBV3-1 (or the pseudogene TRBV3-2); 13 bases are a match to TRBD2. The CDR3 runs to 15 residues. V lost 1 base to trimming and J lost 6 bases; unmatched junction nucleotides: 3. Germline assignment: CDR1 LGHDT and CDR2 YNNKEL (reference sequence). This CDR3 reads CASSQVTSGRSEQYF. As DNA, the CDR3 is TGTGCCAGCAGCCAAGTGACTAGCGGGAGGTCCGAGCAGTACTTC.

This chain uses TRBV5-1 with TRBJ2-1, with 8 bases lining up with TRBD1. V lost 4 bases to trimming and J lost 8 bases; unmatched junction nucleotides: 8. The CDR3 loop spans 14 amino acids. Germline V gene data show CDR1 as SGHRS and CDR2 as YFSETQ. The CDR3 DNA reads TGCGCCAGCAGCATCTGGACAGGGCAACATGAGCAGTTCTTC. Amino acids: CASSIWTGQHEQFF.

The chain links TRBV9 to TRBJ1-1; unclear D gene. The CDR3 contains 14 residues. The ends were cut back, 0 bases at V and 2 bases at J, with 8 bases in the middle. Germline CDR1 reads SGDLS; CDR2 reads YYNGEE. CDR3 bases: TGTGCCAGCAGCGTAGGGGGAGTTAACACTGAAGCTTTCTTT. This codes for CASSVGGVNTEAFF.

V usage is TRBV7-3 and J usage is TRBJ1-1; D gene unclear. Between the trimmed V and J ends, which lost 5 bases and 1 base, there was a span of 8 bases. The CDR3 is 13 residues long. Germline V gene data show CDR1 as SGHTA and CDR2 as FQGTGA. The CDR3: CASSLERNTEAFF. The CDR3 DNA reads TGTGCCAGCAGCCTAGAAAGGAACACTGAAGCTTTCTTT. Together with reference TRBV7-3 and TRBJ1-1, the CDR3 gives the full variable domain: GAGVSQTPSNKVTEKGKYVELRCDPISGHTALYWYRQSLGQGPEFLIYFQGTGAADDSGLPNDRFFAVRPEGSVSTLKIQRTERGDSAVYLCASSLERNTEAFFGQGTRLTVV.